The 12 T cell receptor beta chains below all came from one sample that was sequenced in a study of T cells in pancreatic ductal adenocarcinoma. Surgery without prior neoadjuvant therapy was the treatment of the selected pancreatic ductal adenocarcinoma patients. Using immunoSEQ multiplex PCR, the repertoire was profiled, and TCRdb retains in-frame clones only, with some absent. This table has roughly 20,000 clones, almost 90% appearing once. Sequenced input: PBMCs. All receptors come from a human donor with pancreatic ductal adenocarcinoma.

This clone was counted a single time. This chain joins TRBV28 and TRBJ1-5, with 9 positions matching TRBD1. Germline loops: CDR1 MDHEN, CDR2 SYDVKM. This CDR3 region has 16 residues. Trimming cost V 2 bases and J 7 bases; bases outside gene matches: 9. CDR3 loop: CASSLPGQGIGQPQHF. CDR3 in DNA: TGTGCCAGCAGTTTACCCGGACAGGGGATAGGACAGCCCCAGCATTTT. The full variable domain, rest sourced from reference TRBV28 and TRBJ1-5, is DVKVTQSSRYLVKRTGEKVFLECVQDMDHENMFWYRQDPGLGLRLIYFSYDVKMKEKGDIPEGYSVSREKKERFSLILESASTNQTSMYLCASSLPGQGIGQPQHFGDGTRLSIL.

The count of this clone is one. The J gene is TRBJ1-1, the V gene TRBV9; 7 bases align to TRBD1. CDR1 and CDR2 from the germline V gene are SGDLS and YYNGEE. J lost 1 base, V lost 6 bases, and 12 bases had no gene match. The CDR3 contains 16 residues. The CDR3 nucleotides read TGTGCCAGCACCCCGCTTCACAGGGGCGAGAACACTGAAGCTTTCTTT. Amino acids: CASTPLHRGENTEAFF.

This chain joins TRBV5-5 and TRBJ1-3; D not certain. Germline values: CDR1 SGHKS, CDR2 YYEKEE (reference sequence). Trimming took 1 base from V and 0 from J, leaving 11 bases between them. CDR3 length: 16 amino acids. The CDR3 DNA reads as TGTGCCAGCAGCTTGTTGCCAGATGACTCTGGAAACACCATATATTTT. This translates into CASSLLPDDSGNTIYF. Supplemented by reference TRBV5-5 and TRBJ1-3, the full variable domain reads DAGVTQSPTHLIKTRGQQVTLRCSPISGHKSVSWYQQVLGQGPQFIFQYYEKEERGRGNFPDRFSARQFPNYSSELNVNALLLGDSALYLCASSLLPDDSGNTIYFGEGSWLTVV.

The chain joins TRBV10-1 to TRBJ2-1; TRBD2 is a possible D gene (7 bases). Trimming left V 6 bases short and J 3 bases short, with 18 bases between. Germline CDR1 WNHNN, CDR2 SYGVQD (reference sequence). The CDR3 consists of 16 residues. Here the CDR3 reads CASSEGRARGYNEQFF. In nucleotides, the CDR3 is TGCGCCAGCAGCGAGGGGAGGGCCAGGGGCTACAATGAGCAGTTCTTC.

The chain links TRBV5-1 to TRBJ2-7; possible D gene TRBD1, 6 bases. CDR3 length: 14 amino acids. The germline gives CDR1 SGHRS, CDR2 YFSETQ. V was trimmed by 0 bases and J by 6 bases, leaving 13 bases between them. The CDR3 is CASSLDQGQGEQYF. Written as DNA, the CDR3 is TGCGCCAGCAGCTTGGACCAGGGGCAGGGCGAGCAGTACTTC.

V gene TRBV11-2 combines with J gene TRBJ2-1, with D possibly TRBD1 on 5 matching bases. The germline CDR1 and CDR2 sequences are SGHAT and FQNNGV. Trimming shortened V by 1 base and J by 4 bases, and 14 bases separated the two germline ends. The CDR3 length is 16 residues. CDR3 loop: CASSLAAGYFYNEQFF. The CDR3 coding sequence is TGTGCCAGCAGCTTAGCGGCAGGGTATTTTTACAATGAGCAGTTCTTC.

This chain links TRBV11-2 with TRBJ1-6; 7 bases fit TRBD1. CDR1 and CDR2 from the germline V gene are SGHAT and FQNNGV. J was trimmed by 7 bases and V by 5 bases; bases with no gene match: 2. The CDR3 is 13 amino acids. CDR3 DNA: TGTGCCAGCAGCCTACAGGGGAATTCACCCCTCCACTTT. This translates into CASSLQGNSPLHF.

The chain joins TRBV10-2 to TRBJ2-7; D remains unclear. CDR3 length: 12 amino acids. Germline CDR1 reads WSHSY; CDR2 reads SAAADI. Trimming stripped 7 bases from V and 3 bases from J, with 10 bases between. The CDR3 loop is CASTTRYYEQYF. The CDR3 DNA sequence: TGCGCCAGCACCACAAGATACTACGAGCAGTACTTC.

This chain joins TRBV4-1 and TRBJ1-1; D gene unclear. Trimming left V 0 bases short and J 10 bases short, with 15 bases between. CDR3 length: 14 residues. Germline loops: CDR1 MGHRA, CDR2 YSYEKL. CDR3: CASSQEVLGRGAFF. The CDR3 DNA is TGCGCCAGCAGCCAAGAGGTGTTAGGGCGGGGAGCTTTCTTT.

This chain joins TRBV11-2 and TRBJ1-4; perhaps TRBD1 as D (5 bases). The germline CDR1 and CDR2 sequences are SGHAT and FQNNGV. The CDR3 has 15 residues. V was pared by 5 bases and J by 8 bases, with 18 bases between. As DNA, the CDR3 is TGTGCCAGCAGCCGGGGGGATTCCGGGAAGGAAAAACTGTTTTTT. It is translated as CASSRGDSGKEKLFF.

The CDR3 spells CASSEVNTQYF. The CDR3 DNA sequence: TGCGCCAGCTCGGAGGTTAATACGCAGTATTTT. The V call is TRBV5-1, the J call TRBJ2-3, with D tentatively TRBD2 (5 bases). The germline gives CDR1 SGHRS, CDR2 YFSETQ. V lost 7 bases and J lost 7, with 10 bases in between. The CDR3 is 11 amino acids.

V usage is TRBV28 and J usage is TRBJ2-3; the D gene is possibly TRBD2 (6 bases). V lost 6 bases and J lost 4, with 17 bases in between. Germline loops: CDR1 MDHEN, CDR2 SYDVKM. The CDR3 spans 15 residues. The DNA of the CDR3 is TGTGCCAGCAGCCGCGCCGGGGGTCGTTCAGATACGCAGTATTTT. This translates into CASSRAGGRSDTQYF.